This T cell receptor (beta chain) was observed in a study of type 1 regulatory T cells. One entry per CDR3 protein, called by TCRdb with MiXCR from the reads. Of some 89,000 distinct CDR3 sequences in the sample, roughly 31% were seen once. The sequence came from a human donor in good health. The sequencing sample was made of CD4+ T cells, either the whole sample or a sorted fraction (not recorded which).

The CDR3 nucleotides read TGTGCCAGCAGCCGATACGGCGGTTGGACAGACGACAACTACGAGCAGTACTTC. This sequence encodes CASSRYGGWTDDNYEQYF. The rearrangement uses TRBV14 and TRBJ2-7; perhaps TRBD1 as D (6 bases). This CDR3 has 18 amino acids. The germline CDR1 and CDR2 sequences are SGHDN and FVKESK. V lost 4 bases and J 3 bases, leaving 25 bases between the germline ends.